Included here is one T cell receptor beta chain sequence, with context. Antigen: not known. V lost 0 bases, J lost 6 bases, and 9 bases lay in between. Germline V gene sequence: CDR1 SGHRS, CDR2 YFSETQ. CDR3 length: 14 amino acids. The source of the sample is a study of CD8 T cells in ankylosing spondylitis. TCRdb reprocessed the 5' RACE reads via MiXCR and lists one record per CDR3 protein. The sample holds 800,000 to 900,000 distinct CDR3 sequences, 10% to 15% seen once. Overall study results and limits: As reported, disease-linked clones showed significant enrichment in matched ankylosing spondylitis synovial fluid. A motif in TCR beta, a set of roughly eight highly homologous variants, appeared characteristic of ankylosing spondylitis blood.

Material for sequencing was blood, either unsorted or a sorted T cell fraction (not recorded which). This TCR derives from a male donor with ankylosing spondylitis. This chain joins TRBV5-1 and TRBJ1-4; D is unresolved. CDR3 protein: CASSLEQTYEKLFF. The CDR3 DNA is TGCGCCAGCAGCTTGGAGCAAACCTATGAAAAACTGTTTTTT.